This T cell receptor (beta chain) was retrieved from a study of shared clonotypes between healthy human individuals. The study, taken as a whole, reports: Investigators expected sequencing depth to affect clonotype sharing among donors.

Sequencing was performed with immunoSEQ multiplex PCR; in TCRdb, only in-frame clones are kept and a portion is missing. The sample shows about 1 million clones, around 75% of them seen only once. After removal of 3 bases from V and 7 bases from J, the junction contained 11 bases not matched to a gene. The germline V gene has CDR1 KGHSH and CDR2 LQKENI. The CDR3 contains 15 residues. A note on this clone: The target antigen is unknown.

The chain carries TRBV18 and TRBJ2-7; TRBD2 matches at 8 bases. The sequence derives from a man in his late teens or twenties in good health. The specimen was memory CD4+ T cells sorted from blood. Documented subset: CD45RA-negative fraction. The CDR3 region is CASSPPTLGGAEQYF. The CDR3, as DNA: TGTGCCAGCTCACCCCCGACTCTCGGGGGGGCAGAGCAGTACTTC. Together with reference TRBV18 and TRBJ2-7, the CDR3 gives the full variable domain: NAGVMQNPRHLVRRRGQEARLRCSPMKGHSHVYWYRQLPEEGLKFMVYLQKENIIDESGMPKERFSAEFPKEGPSILRIQQVVRGDSAAYFCASSPPTLGGAEQYFGPGTRLTVT.